The source of this TCR beta chain is a study of blood T cell repertoires in COVID-19. Study-level information: Some COVID-19 samples were acute and others convalescent; all came from the United States, Italy and Spain. T cells, B-cell-depleted T cells, or PBMCs supplied cDNA or gDNA.

Profiled with immunoSEQ multiplex PCR; TCRdb holds only in-frame clones, not every one. The sample has some 240,000 clones; about 86% are singletons. Two negative PCRs, clearance, or symptom resolution were required of recovered Cohort 3 donors. CDR3 length equals 15 residues. Trimming took off 0 bases at V and 4 bases at J, with 14 bases between the two ends. Germline-derived CDR1 and CDR2 are SGHRS and YFSETQ. This sequence was found in a man aged 50-59 years who had recovered from COVID-19. The sample was PBMCs or T cells enriched from blood (not recorded which). The rearrangement links TRBV5-1 to TRBJ2-7, with D possibly matching TRBD1 (5 bases). The CDR3 is CASSLEAGIWYEQYF. As DNA, the CDR3 is TGCGCCAGCAGCTTGGAAGCAGGGATATGGTACGAGCAGTACTTC.